This record concerns one T cell receptor beta chain sequence. Carrying UMI labels, the TRB cDNA libraries were prepared through 5' RACE. TCRdb reprocessed the 5' RACE reads and stores each CDR3 protein as one record, lacking DNA. Its listing shows 75,000 to 100,000 distinct CDR3 sequences. This CDR3 region has 17 residues. Germline V CDR1 and CDR2: SGHDT, YYEEEE. Subsets of CD8+ T cells were each sorted in triplicate at about 300,000 cells apiece. This sample is drawn from a study of CXCR3-negative and CXCR3-positive naive CD8 T cells. Whole-study context: Cumulative TRB read yield was some 140 million, averaging about 1.5 +/- 0.3 million per library.

The chain joins TRBV5-6 to TRBJ2-7; TCRdb's D call, TRBD2, is unchecked because there is no DNA. The sequence was obtained from a human donor in good health. Some clones in this sample may be carry-over from other donors' samples. The source material was naive CXCR3- CD8+ T cells from blood. Subset described: CD45RO-CCR7+CD27+CD95- naive CD8+ T cells lacking CXCR3 (TNR3-). This CDR3 is CASSSSRASGETYEQYF.